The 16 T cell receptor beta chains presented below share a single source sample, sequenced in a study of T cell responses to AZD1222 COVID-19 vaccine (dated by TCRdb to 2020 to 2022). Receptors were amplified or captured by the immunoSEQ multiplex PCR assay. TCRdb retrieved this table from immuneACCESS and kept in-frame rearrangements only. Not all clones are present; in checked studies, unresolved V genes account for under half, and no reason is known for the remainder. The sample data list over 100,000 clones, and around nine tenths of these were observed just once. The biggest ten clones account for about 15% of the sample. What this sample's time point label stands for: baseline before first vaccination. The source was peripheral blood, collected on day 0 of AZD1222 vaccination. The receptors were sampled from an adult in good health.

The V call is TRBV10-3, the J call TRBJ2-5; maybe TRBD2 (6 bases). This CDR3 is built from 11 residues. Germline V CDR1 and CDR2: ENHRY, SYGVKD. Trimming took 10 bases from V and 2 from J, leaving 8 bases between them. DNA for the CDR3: TGTGCCACCGCGGGGCAAGAGACCCAGTACTTC. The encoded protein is CATAGQETQYF.

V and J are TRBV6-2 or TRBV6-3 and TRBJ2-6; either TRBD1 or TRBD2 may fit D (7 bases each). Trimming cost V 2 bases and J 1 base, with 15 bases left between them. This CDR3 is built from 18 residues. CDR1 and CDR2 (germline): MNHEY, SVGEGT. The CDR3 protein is CASSYTTGRGSGANVLTF. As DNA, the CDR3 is TGTGCCAGCAGTTACACGACAGGGAGGGGTTCTGGGGCCAACGTCCTGACTTTC.

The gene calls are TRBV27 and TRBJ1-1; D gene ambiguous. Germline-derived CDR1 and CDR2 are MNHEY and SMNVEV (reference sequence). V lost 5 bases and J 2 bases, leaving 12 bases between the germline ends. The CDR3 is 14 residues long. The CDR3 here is CASSPRAGNTEAFF. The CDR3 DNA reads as TGTGCCAGCAGTCCCCGGGCGGGAAACACTGAAGCTTTCTTT.

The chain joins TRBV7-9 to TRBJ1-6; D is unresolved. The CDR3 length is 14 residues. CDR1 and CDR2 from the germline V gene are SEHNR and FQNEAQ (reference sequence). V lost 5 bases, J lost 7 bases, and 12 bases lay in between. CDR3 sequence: CASSPSAWNSPLHF. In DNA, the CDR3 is TGTGCCAGCAGCCCCTCAGCTTGGAATTCACCCCTCCACTTT.

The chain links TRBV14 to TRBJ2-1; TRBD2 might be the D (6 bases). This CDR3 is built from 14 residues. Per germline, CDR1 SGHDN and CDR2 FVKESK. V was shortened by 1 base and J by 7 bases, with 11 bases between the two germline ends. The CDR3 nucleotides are TGTGCCAGCAGCCAAGGGGGCGGGGTTAATGAGCAGTTCTTC. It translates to CASSQGGGVNEQFF.

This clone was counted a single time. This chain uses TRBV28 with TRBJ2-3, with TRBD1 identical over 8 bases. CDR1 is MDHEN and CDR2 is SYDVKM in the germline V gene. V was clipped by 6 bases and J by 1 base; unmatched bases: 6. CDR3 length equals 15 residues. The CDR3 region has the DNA TGTGCCAGCAGGCCCGTGACAGGGGGCACAGATACGCAGTATTTT. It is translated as CASRPVTGGTDTQYF.

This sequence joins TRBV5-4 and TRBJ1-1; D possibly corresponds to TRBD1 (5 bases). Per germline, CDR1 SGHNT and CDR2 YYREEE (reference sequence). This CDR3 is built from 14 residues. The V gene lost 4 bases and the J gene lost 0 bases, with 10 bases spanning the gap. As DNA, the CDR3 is TGTGCCAGCAGCCGCCGACAGATGAACACTGAAGCTTTCTTT. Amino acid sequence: CASSRRQMNTEAFF.

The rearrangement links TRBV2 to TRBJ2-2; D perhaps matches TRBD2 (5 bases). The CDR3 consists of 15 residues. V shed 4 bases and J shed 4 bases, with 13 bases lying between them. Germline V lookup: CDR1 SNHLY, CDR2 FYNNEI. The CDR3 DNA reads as TGTGCCAGCAGTGCGGATAAGCGGCTCACCGGGGAGCTGTTTTTT. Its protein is CASSADKRLTGELFF.

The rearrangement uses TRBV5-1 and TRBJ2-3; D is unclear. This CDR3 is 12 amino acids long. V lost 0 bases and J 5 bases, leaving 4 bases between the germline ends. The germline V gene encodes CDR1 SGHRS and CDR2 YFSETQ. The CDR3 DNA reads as TGCGCCAGCAGCTTGGATGGAGATACGCAGTATTTT. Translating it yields CASSLDGDTQYF.

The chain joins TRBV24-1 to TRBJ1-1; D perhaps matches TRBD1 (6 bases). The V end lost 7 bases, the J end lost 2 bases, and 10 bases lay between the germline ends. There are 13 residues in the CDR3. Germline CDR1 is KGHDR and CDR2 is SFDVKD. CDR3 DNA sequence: TGTGCCACCAGACTCAGGGGTAACACTGAAGCTTTCTTT. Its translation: CATRLRGNTEAFF.

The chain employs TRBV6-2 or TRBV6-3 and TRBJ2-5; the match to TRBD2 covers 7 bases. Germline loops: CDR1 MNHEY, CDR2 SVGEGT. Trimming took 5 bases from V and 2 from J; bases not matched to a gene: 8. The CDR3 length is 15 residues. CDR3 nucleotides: TGTGCCAGCAGTCTTACGGGACTACCACAAGAGACCCAGTACTTC. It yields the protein CASSLTGLPQETQYF.

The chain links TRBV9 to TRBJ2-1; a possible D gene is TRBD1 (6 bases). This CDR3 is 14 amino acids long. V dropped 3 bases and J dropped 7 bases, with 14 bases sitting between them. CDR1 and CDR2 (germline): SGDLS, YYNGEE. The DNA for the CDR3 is TGTGCCAGCAGCGCACCGAACAGGGAGAATGAGCAGTTCTTC. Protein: CASSAPNRENEQFF.

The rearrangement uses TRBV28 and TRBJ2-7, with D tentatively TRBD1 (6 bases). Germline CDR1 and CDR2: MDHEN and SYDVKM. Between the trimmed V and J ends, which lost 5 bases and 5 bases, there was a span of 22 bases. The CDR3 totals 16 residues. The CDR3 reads CASSIPGAGVSNEQYF. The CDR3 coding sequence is TGTGCCAGCAGTATACCCGGGGCAGGGGTGAGCAACGAGCAGTACTTC.

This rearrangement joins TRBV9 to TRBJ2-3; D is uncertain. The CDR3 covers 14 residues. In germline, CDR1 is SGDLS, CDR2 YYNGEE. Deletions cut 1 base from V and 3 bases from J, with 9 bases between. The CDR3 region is CASSVQSATDTQYF. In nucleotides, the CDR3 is TGTGCCAGCAGCGTACAGAGTGCGACAGATACGCAGTATTTT. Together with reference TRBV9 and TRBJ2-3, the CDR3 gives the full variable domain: DSGVTQTPKHLITATGQRVTLRCSPRSGDLSVYWYQQSLDQGLQFLIQYYNGEERAKGNILERFSAQQFPDLHSELNLSSLELGDSALYFCASSVQSATDTQYFGPGTRLTVL.

The CDR3 coding sequence is TGTGCCAGCAGCGGGCAGGGGGTAGGGGAGCTGTTTTTT. Its protein is CASSGQGVGELFF. This rearrangement joins TRBV9 to TRBJ2-2; 7 bases match TRBD1. The trim removed 3 bases at V and 8 bases at J, leaving 4 bases unmatched. Per the germline V gene, CDR1 is SGDLS and CDR2 is YYNGEE. The length of the CDR3 is 13 residues.

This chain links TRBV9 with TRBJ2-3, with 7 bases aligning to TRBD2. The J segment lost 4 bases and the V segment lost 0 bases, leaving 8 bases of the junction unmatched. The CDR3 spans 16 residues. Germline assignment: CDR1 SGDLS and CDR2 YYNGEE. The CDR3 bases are TGTGCCAGCAGCGTAGAGGGAGGGCCCTGGGCAGATACGCAGTATTTT. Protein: CASSVEGGPWADTQYF.